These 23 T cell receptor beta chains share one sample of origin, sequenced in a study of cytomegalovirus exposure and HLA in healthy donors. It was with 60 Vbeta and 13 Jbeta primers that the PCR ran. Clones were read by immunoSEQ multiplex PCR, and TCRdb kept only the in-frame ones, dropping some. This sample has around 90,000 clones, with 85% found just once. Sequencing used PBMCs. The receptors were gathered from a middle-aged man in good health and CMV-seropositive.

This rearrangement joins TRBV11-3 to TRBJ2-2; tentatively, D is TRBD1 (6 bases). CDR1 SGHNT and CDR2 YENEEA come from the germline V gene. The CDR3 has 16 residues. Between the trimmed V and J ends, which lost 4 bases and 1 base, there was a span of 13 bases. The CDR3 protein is CASSSLRDKNTGELFF. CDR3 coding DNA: TGTGCCAGCAGCTCCCTCCGGGACAAGAACACCGGGGAGCTGTTTTTT.

The CDR3 coding sequence is TGTGCCAGCAGTTTACCTGCTGGGGACGGGAGTAAGAATGAGCAGTTCTTC. Amino acid sequence: CASSLPAGDGSKNEQFF. This chain uses TRBV27 with TRBJ2-1; D possibly corresponds to TRBD2 (6 bases). With 2 bases removed from V and 7 bases from J, the gap between germline ends came to 21 bases. Germline V gene sequence: CDR1 MNHEY, CDR2 SMNVEV (reference sequence). This CDR3 comprises 17 residues.

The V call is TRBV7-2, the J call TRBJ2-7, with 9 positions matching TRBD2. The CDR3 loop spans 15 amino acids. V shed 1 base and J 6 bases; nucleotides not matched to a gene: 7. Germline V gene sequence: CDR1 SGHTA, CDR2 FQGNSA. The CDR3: CASSLEAGGSGEQYF. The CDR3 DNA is TGTGCCAGCAGCTTAGAGGCGGGAGGGTCCGGCGAGCAGTACTTC.

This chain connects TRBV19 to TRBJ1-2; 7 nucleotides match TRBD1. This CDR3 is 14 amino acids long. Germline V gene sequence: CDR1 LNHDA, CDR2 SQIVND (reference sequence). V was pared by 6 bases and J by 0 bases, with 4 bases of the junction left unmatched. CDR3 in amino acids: CASSQGGTNYGYTF. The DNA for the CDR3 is TGTGCCAGTAGCCAGGGGGGAACTAACTATGGCTACACCTTC.

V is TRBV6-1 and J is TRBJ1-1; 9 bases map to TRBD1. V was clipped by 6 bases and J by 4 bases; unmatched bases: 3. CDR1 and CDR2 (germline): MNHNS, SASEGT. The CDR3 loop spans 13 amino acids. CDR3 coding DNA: TGTGCCAGCAGACAGGGGGCGTCCACTGAAGCTTTCTTT. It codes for CASRQGASTEAFF.

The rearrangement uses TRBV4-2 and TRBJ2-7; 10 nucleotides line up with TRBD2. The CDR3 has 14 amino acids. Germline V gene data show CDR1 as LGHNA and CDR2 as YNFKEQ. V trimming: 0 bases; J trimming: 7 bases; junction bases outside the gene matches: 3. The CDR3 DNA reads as TGTGCCAGCAGCCAAGATCCACTAGCGGGGGAGCAGTACTTC. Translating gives CASSQDPLAGEQYF.

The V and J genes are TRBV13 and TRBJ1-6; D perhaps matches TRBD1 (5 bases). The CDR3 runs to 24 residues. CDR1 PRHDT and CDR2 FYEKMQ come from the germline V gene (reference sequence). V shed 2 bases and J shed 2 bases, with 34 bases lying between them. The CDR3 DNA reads TGTGCCAGCAGCTTAAGAGGGAAGCTCGGGGGACTTGCCGAAGGGGTAGCCTATAATTCACCCCTCCACTTT. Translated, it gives CASSLRGKLGGLAEGVAYNSPLHF.

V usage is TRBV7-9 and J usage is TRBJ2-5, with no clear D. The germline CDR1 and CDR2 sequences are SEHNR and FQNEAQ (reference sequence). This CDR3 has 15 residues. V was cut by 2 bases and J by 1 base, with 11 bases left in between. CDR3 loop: CASSLQMGRQETQYF. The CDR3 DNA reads TGTGCCAGCAGCTTACAGATGGGCCGCCAAGAGACCCAGTACTTC.

In DNA, the CDR3 is TGTGCCAGCAGTACCTCAGGGGTGAGCAATCAGCCCCAGCATTTT. Translation gives CASSTSGVSNQPQHF. The chain recombines TRBV6-5 with TRBJ1-5; the D gene is possibly TRBD1 (6 bases). This CDR3 is built from 15 residues. The germline V and J ends were trimmed by 5 bases and 1 base, with 12 bases remaining between them. CDR1 is MNHEY and CDR2 is SVGAGI in the germline V gene.

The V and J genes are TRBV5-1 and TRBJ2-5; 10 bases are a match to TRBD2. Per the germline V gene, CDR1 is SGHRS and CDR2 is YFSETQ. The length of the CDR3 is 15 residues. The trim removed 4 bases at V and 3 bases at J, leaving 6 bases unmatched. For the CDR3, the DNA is TGCGCCAGCAGCCGCGACCTAGCGGGAGAAGAGACCCAGTACTTC. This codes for CASSRDLAGEETQYF. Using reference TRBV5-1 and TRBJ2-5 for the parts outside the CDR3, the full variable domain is KAGVTQTPRYLIKTRGQQVTLSCSPISGHRSVSWYQQTPGQGLQFLFEYFSETQRNKGNFPGRFSGRQFSNSRSEMNVSTLELGDSALYLCASSRDLAGEETQYFGPGTRLLVL.

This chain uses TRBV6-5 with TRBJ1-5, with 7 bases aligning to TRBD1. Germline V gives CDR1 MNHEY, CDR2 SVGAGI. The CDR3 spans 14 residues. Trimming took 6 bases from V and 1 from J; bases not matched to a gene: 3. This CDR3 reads CASSKTGSNQPQHF. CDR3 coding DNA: TGTGCCAGCAGCAAGACAGGGAGCAATCAGCCCCAGCATTTT.

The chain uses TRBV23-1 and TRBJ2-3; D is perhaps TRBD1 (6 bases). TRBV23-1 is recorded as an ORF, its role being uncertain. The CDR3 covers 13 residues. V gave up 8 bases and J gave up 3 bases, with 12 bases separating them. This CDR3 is CASGWTVTDTQYF. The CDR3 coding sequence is TGCGCCAGCGGTTGGACAGTTACAGATACGCAGTATTTT.

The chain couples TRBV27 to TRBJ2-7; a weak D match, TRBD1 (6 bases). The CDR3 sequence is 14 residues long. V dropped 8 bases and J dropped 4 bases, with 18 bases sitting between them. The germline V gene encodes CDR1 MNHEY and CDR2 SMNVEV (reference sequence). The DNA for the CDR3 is TGTGCCAGCTCCGGTTTGGACAGACTATACGAGCAGTACTTC. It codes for CASSGLDRLYEQYF.

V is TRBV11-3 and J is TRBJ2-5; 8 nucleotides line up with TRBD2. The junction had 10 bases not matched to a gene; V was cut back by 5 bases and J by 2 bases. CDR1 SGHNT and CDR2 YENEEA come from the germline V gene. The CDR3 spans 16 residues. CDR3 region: CASSPPGRGPQETQYF. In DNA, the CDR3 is TGTGCCAGCAGCCCCCCCGGGAGGGGTCCTCAAGAGACCCAGTACTTC.

This CDR3 is CASSLGTIPSTEAFF. The CDR3 nucleotides are TGTGCCAGCAGCCTTGGGACAATCCCCAGCACTGAAGCTTTCTTT. The rearrangement joins TRBV9 to TRBJ1-1; tentatively, D is TRBD1 (6 bases). V lost 4 bases and J 4 bases, leaving 17 bases between the germline ends. This CDR3 region has 15 residues. Germline assignment: CDR1 SGDLS and CDR2 YYNGEE.

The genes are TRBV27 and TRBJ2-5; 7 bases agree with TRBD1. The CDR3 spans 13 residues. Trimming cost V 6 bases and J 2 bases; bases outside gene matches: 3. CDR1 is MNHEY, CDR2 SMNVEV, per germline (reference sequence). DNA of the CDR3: TGTGCCAGCAGGCGACAGGGACAAGAGACCCAGTACTTC. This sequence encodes CASRRQGQETQYF.

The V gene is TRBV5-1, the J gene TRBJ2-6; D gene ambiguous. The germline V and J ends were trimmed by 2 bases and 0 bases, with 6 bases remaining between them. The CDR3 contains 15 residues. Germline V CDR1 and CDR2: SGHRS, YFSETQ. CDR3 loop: CASSFTNSGANVLTF. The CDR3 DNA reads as TGCGCCAGCAGCTTTACAAACTCTGGGGCCAACGTCCTGACTTTC.

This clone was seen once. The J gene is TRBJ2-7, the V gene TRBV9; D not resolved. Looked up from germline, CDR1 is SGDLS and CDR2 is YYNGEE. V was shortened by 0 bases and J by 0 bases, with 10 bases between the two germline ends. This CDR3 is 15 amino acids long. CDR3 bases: TGTGCCAGCAGCGTAGCTGGCGGATCCTCCTACGAGCAGTACTTC. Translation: CASSVAGGSSYEQYF.

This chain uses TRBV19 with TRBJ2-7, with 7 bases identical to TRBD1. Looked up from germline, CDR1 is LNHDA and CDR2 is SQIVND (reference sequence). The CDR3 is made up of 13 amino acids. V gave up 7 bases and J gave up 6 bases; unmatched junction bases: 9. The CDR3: CASKEQGPGEQYF. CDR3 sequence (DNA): TGTGCCAGTAAAGAACAGGGGCCCGGCGAGCAGTACTTC.

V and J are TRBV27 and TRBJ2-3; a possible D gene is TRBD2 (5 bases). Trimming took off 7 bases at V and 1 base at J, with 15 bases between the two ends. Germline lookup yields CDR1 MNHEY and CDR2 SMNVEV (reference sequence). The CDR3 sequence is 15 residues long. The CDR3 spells CASTESRGRTDTQYF. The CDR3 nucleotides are TGTGCCAGCACCGAATCACGGGGTCGCACAGATACGCAGTATTTT.

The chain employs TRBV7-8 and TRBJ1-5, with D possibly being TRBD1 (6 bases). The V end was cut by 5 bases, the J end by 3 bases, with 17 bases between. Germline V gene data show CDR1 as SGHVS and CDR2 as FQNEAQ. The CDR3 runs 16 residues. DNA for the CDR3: TGTGCCAGCAGCCCGGGGGGGGGCGCGAACAATCAGCCCCAGCATTTT. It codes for CASSPGGGANNQPQHF.

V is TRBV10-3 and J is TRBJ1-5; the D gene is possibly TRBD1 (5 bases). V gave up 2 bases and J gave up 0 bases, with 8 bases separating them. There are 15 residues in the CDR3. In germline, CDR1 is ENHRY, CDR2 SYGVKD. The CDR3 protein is CAISEGAVSNQPQHF. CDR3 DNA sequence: TGTGCCATCAGTGAGGGGGCGGTTAGCAATCAGCCCCAGCATTTT.

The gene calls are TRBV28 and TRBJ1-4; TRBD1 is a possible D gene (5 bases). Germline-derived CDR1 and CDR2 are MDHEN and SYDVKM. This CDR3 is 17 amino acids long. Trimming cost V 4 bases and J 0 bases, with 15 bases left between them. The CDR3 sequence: CASSWGGDIPTNEKLFF. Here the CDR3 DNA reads TGTGCCAGCAGTTGGGGGGGAGATATACCAACTAATGAAAAACTGTTTTTT.